Sequencing of this TCR beta chain was carried out in a study of blood T cell repertoires in COVID-19. V lost 1 base and J lost 3, with 13 bases in between. Germline CDR1 and CDR2: MNHNS and SASEGT. This CDR3 contains 16 residues. Assay used: immunoSEQ multiplex PCR; TCRdb lists only in-frame clones, some missing. The sample lists roughly 70,000 clones; 60% to 75% were seen once. This chain uses TRBV6-1 with TRBJ1-5; a weak D match, TRBD1 (6 bases). The sample consisted of peripheral blood. This clonotype originated in a woman aged 70-85 years with acute or convalescent COVID-19. The CDR3 reads CASSEEGRGPNQPQHF. CDR3 DNA sequence: TGTGCCAGCAGTGAAGAGGGCAGGGGCCCCAATCAGCCCCAGCATTTT.